A selection of T cell receptor beta chains follows, all from one sample in a study of metastatic and nonmetastatic thyroid tumors. TCRdb used MiXCR to call clones anew from the PCR reads. The sample contains some 19,000 clones, 25% of which appear only once. The sample comprised blood. These receptors originate from a male donor with papillary thyroid cancer or a benign thyroid nodule (not recorded which). Some clones in this sample may be carry-over from other donors' samples. Each CDR3 is given with its conserved first and last residue. A D gene is named only where the DNA matches it firmly. Expanded clones get a size class; other rows say once, few or many, or leave the size out.

V gene	J gene	D gene	clone size	CDR3 protein	CDR3 DNA
TRBV15	TRBJ2-2	-	few	CATTETNTGELFF	TGTGCCACCACTGAGACGAACACCGGGGAGCTGTTTTTT
TRBV5-1	TRBJ2-1	-	once	CASSLRRSGGQDEQFF	TGCGCCAGCAGCTTGCGGCGGAGTGGGGGCCAGGATGAGCAGTTCTTC
TRBV28	TRBJ2-7	TRBD2	-	CASASRLAGGYEQYF	TGTGCCAGCGCTTCCCGGCTAGCGGGAGGCTACGAGCAGTACTTC
TRBV24-1	TRBJ2-5	-	few	CATSDQRDGETQYF	TGTGCCACCAGTGACCAAAGGGACGGAGAGACCCAGTACTTC
TRBV20-1	TRBJ2-4	-	many	CSAAKQGENIQYF	TGCAGTGCCGCAAAACAGGGCGAAAACATTCAGTACTTC
TRBV19	TRBJ2-1	TRBD2	-	CASSPHRLAGGVDYNEQFF	TGTGCCAGTAGCCCCCACAGACTAGCGGGAGGAGTGGACTACAATGAGCAGTTCTTC
TRBV6-5	TRBJ2-7	TRBD2	-	CASSYSTSGSYEQYF	TGTGCCAGCAGTTACTCGACTAGCGGGTCCTACGAGCAGTACTTC
TRBV28	TRBJ2-7	-	few	CASREGGGRGYEQYF	TGTGCCAGCCGTGAGGGGGGCGGGAGAGGCTACGAGCAGTACTTC
TRBV5-1	TRBJ2-7	TRBD1	-	CASSRSGQGTDEQYF	TGCGCCAGCAGCCGGTCCGGACAGGGGACCGACGAGCAGTACTTC
TRBV24-1	TRBJ2-2	-	few	CATSEIAPGSTGELFF	TGTGCCACCAGTGAAATCGCCCCAGGGAGCACCGGGGAGCTGTTTTTT
TRBV29-1	TRBJ2-3	-	many	CSVEAGDTQYF	TGCAGCGTTGAGGCAGGGGACACGCAGTATTTT
TRBV5-1	TRBJ2-7	TRBD2	-	CASSFDGGPGGREQYF	TGCGCCAGCAGCTTTGACGGGGGTCCGGGGGGTCGAGAGCAGTACTTC
TRBV6-1	TRBJ1-5	-	few	CASSEGGTFGQPQHF	TGTGCCAGCAGTGAAGGGGGGACCTTCGGTCAGCCCCAGCATTTT
TRBV7-2	TRBJ1-5	-	medium-sized	CASSLAGYSNQPQHF	TGTGCCAGCAGCTTAGCAGGATACAGCAATCAGCCCCAGCATTTT
TRBV28	TRBJ2-5	TRBD1	-	CASQTGGLQETQYF	TGTGCCAGCCAGACAGGGGGCTTGCAAGAGACCCAGTACTTC
TRBV6-1	TRBJ2-3	-	-	CASSASFDTQYF	TGTGCCAGCAGTGCCTCTTTTGATACGCAGTATTTT
TRBV30	TRBJ1-6	-	medium-sized	CAWSVLNSRDSPLHF	TGTGCCTGGAGTGTACTCAATTCGCGGGATTCACCCCTCCACTTT
TRBV13	TRBJ2-2	TRBD1	few	CASSMDRGLAGELFF	TGTGCCAGCAGCATGGACAGGGGGCTGGCCGGGGAGCTGTTTTTT
TRBV3-1	TRBJ2-5	-	many	CASSQVLGGAETQYF	TGTGCCAGCAGCCAAGTCCTGGGGGGGGCGGAGACCCAGTACTTC
TRBV6-5	TRBJ1-6	-	-	CATISTSCSPLHF	TGTGCCACCATTTCGACCTCCTGTTCACCCCTCCACTTT
TRBV12-3/TRBV12-4	TRBJ2-7	-	-	CASSTSSYEQYF	TGTGCCAGCAGTACGAGCTCCTACGAGCAGTACTTC
TRBV12-3/TRBV12-4	TRBJ1-2	-	few	CASSLRADSPLGYTF	TGTGCCAGCAGTTTAAGGGCCGACAGTCCCCTAGGCTACACCTTC
TRBV6-1	TRBJ2-1	-	few	CASKGTWYSYNEQFF	TGTGCCAGCAAAGGGACTTGGTACTCCTACAATGAGCAGTTCTTC
TRBV5-1	TRBJ2-3	TRBD2	-	CASSLTSGIATDTQYF	TGCGCCAGCAGCTTGACTAGCGGGATTGCCACAGATACGCAGTATTTT
TRBV28	TRBJ2-6	-	medium-sized	CASSLDQGAGANVLTF	TGTGCCAGCAGTTTAGATCAGGGCGCTGGGGCCAACGTCCTGACTTTC
TRBV6-2/TRBV6-3	TRBJ2-1	TRBD1	few	CASCPAGGSYNEQFF	TGTGCCAGCTGTCCGGCAGGGGGTTCCTACAATGAGCAGTTCTTC
TRBV5-1	TRBJ2-3	TRBD1	few	CASSRGTGLTTDTQYF	TGCGCCAGCAGCCGCGGGACAGGTCTTACCACAGATACGCAGTATTTT
TRBV7-3	TRBJ1-2	TRBD1	few	CASSFATGNGYTF	TGTGCCAGCAGCTTCGCGACAGGGAATGGCTACACCTTC
TRBV11-2	TRBJ2-6	TRBD1	many	CASSSGGLTSGANVLTF	TGTGCCAGCAGCTCAGGGGGTCTAACCTCTGGGGCCAACGTCCTGACTTTC
TRBV2	TRBJ2-2	-	medium-sized	CASRVEGYTGELFF	TGTGCCAGCAGAGTAGAGGGCTACACCGGGGAGCTGTTTTTT
TRBV6-2/TRBV6-3	TRBJ1-6	-	few	CASNIGARYNSPLHF	TGTGCCAGCAATATAGGGGCAAGATACAATTCACCCCTCCACTTT
TRBV20-1	TRBJ2-1	TRBD2	medium-sized	CSASGGGFNEQFF	TGCAGTGCTAGTGGGGGGGGGTTCAATGAGCAGTTCTTC
TRBV27	TRBJ2-7	-	medium-sized	CASRSGRTTYEQYF	TGTGCCAGCAGATCAGGACGGACAACCTACGAGCAGTACTTC
TRBV2	TRBJ2-2	TRBD2	-	CASGGLAGGTGELFF	TGTGCCAGCGGTGGACTAGCGGGGGGTACCGGGGAGCTGTTTTTT
TRBV28	TRBJ2-1	-	few	CASSLDQSMVGEQFF	TGTGCCAGCAGTCTCGACCAATCCATGGTGGGGGAGCAGTTCTTC
TRBV11-2	TRBJ2-7	-	medium-sized	CASSFTHEQYF	TGTGCCAGCAGCTTCACTCACGAGCAGTACTTC
TRBV7-9	TRBJ2-2	-	few	CASSPVGYTGELFF	TGTGCCAGCAGCCCCGTGGGGTACACCGGGGAGCTGTTTTTT
TRBV20-1	TRBJ2-7	TRBD1	-	CSARDRRAGTGAYEQYF	TGCAGTGCTAGAGATCGCCGGGCCGGGACAGGAGCCTACGAGCAGTACTTC
TRBV4-2	TRBJ2-1	-	medium-sized	CASSQVSQHNEQFF	TGTGCCAGCAGCCAAGTTAGTCAACACAATGAGCAGTTCTTC
TRBV10-3	TRBJ1-6	-	medium-sized	CASRQVNSPLHF	TGTGCCAGCCGACAGGTTAATTCACCCCTCCACTTT
TRBV6-2/TRBV6-3	TRBJ2-7	-	-	CASVGRSSYEQYF	TGTGCCAGCGTAGGTCGAAGCTCCTACGAGCAGTACTTC
TRBV20-1	TRBJ2-1	-	-	CSAREGGGFNEQFF	TGCAGTGCTAGAGAAGGCGGGGGCTTCAATGAGCAGTTCTTC
TRBV2	TRBJ2-5	-	many	CASSINSGQETQYF	TGTGCCAGCAGCATAAACTCAGGGCAAGAGACCCAGTACTTC
TRBV6-2/TRBV6-3	TRBJ2-1	-	few	CASTEGEDYEQFF	TGTGCCAGTACCGAGGGGGAGGACTATGAGCAGTTCTTC
TRBV28	TRBJ1-4	-	many	CASSLPQDEKLFF	TGTGCCAGCAGTTTACCCCAAGATGAAAAACTGTTTTTT
TRBV24-1	TRBJ2-2	-	medium-sized	CATSDSRGSGELFF	TGTGCCACCAGTGATTCGAGGGGCTCCGGGGAGCTGTTTTTT
TRBV6-5	TRBJ2-7	TRBD1	few	CASSSTSTGNLPLGYF	TGTGCCAGCAGTTCTACTTCGACAGGGAACCTGCCACTCGGTTACTTC
TRBV12-3/TRBV12-4	TRBJ2-7	TRBD1	-	CASSPRTGLHYEQYF	TGTGCCAGCAGTCCGCGGACAGGCTTACACTACGAGCAGTACTTC
TRBV20-1	TRBJ1-4	-	few	CSARAARGMDEKLFF	TGCAGTGCTAGAGCGGCCAGGGGAATGGATGAAAAACTGTTTTTT
TRBV30	TRBJ1-6	-	-	CAWSKRNSPLHF	TGTGCCTGGAGTAAGAGGAATTCACCCCTCCACTTT
TRBV10-1	TRBJ2-1	-	-	CASRSQGGNEQFF	TGCGCCAGCCGATCCCAGGGAGGCAATGAGCAGTTCTTC
TRBV4-1	TRBJ1-4	-	medium-sized	CASSQDSPGLRSATNEKLFF	TGCGCCAGCAGCCAAGACAGTCCAGGGCTTCGTAGTGCAACTAATGAAAAACTGTTTTTT
TRBV27	TRBJ2-3	TRBD2	medium-sized	CASSVWTSGGADTQYF	TGTGCCAGCAGTGTCTGGACTAGCGGGGGAGCAGATACGCAGTATTTT
TRBV11-2	TRBJ1-1	-	-	CASSLKRNTEAFF	TGTGCCAGCAGCTTGAAGAGGAACACTGAAGCTTTCTTT
TRBV6-2/TRBV6-3	TRBJ2-7	-	few	CASRNRVGEQYF	TGTGCCAGCAGAAACAGGGTTGGCGAGCAGTACTTC
TRBV28	TRBJ1-2	TRBD1	medium-sized	CASSLTGSNGYTF	TGTGCCAGCAGTTTGACAGGGTCTAACGGCTACACCTTC